One sample yielded the 25 T cell receptor beta chains listed below, sequenced in a study of cytomegalovirus exposure and HLA in healthy donors. The PCR employed 60 Vbeta primers together with 13 Jbeta primers. Produced via immunoSEQ multiplex PCR; TCRdb's table is partial and in-frame only. The sample shows around 100,000 clones, roughly 82% of them seen only once. Sequences were obtained from PBMCs. These receptors were collected from a woman aged 18-30 years in good health and CMV-seronegative.

The J gene is TRBJ2-5, the V gene TRBV29-1; tentative D call: TRBD1 (5 bases). Trimming removed 5 bases at V and 4 bases at J, with 14 bases between. The CDR3 contains 13 residues. The V gene's germline CDR1 is SQVTM and CDR2 ANQGSEA. DNA for the CDR3: TGCAGCGTTAAGTCAGGGAAACGAGAGACCCAGTACTTC. This encodes CSVKSGKRETQYF.

The chain links TRBV30 to TRBJ1-5; a weak D match, TRBD1 (6 bases). V was shortened by 5 bases and J by 5 bases, with 19 bases between the two germline ends. CDR3 length: 15 residues. Germline values: CDR1 GTSNPN, CDR2 SVGIG (reference sequence). CDR3 sequence reads: CAWGYRERLDQPQHF. CDR3 sequence (DNA): TGTGCCTGGGGGTACAGGGAAAGACTGGATCAGCCCCAGCATTTT.

This chain links TRBV29-1 with TRBJ1-2; D is unclear. Trimming left V 2 bases short and J 3 bases short, with 4 bases between. CDR3 length: 11 amino acids. Germline V gene sequence: CDR1 SQVTM, CDR2 ANQGSEA. The CDR3 nucleotides read TGCAGCGTTGAACCGGACTATGGCTACACCTTC. It codes for CSVEPDYGYTF.

The rearrangement uses TRBV6-5 and TRBJ1-5; 11 bases agree with TRBD1. The CDR3 totals 15 residues. The germline V gene encodes CDR1 MNHEY and CDR2 SVGAGI. With 7 bases clipped from V and 11 bases from J, the junction kept 13 bases outside the gene matches. The chain's CDR3 is CASTLGTGGAGTQHF. The CDR3 DNA reads as TGTGCCAGCACGTTAGGGACAGGGGGGGCCGGGACCCAGCATTTT.

The chain links TRBV6-6 to TRBJ2-5; a weak D match, TRBD2 (6 bases). The J call may be in error: the DNA end matches TRBJ2-7 better. CDR1 is MNHNY and CDR2 is SVGAGI in the germline V gene (reference sequence). The CDR3 sequence is 15 residues long. CDR3 amino acids: CASSTHTGRTYEQYF. In nucleotides, the CDR3 is TGTGCCAGCAGCACTCACACCGGGAGAACCTACGAGCAGTACTTC.

This chain connects TRBV4-1 to TRBJ1-5; no clear D. The CDR3 loop spans 15 amino acids. Trimming left V 1 base short and J 0 bases short, with 7 bases between. CDR1 MGHRA and CDR2 YSYEKL come from the germline V gene. The CDR3: CASSQGVGSNQPQHF. The CDR3 region has the DNA TGCGCCAGCAGCCAAGGAGTCGGTAGCAATCAGCCCCAGCATTTT.

The chain joins TRBV7-2 to TRBJ1-2; D unclear. V lost 0 bases, J lost 0 bases, and 8 bases lay in between. Germline V gives CDR1 SGHTA, CDR2 FQGNSA. The CDR3 has 15 residues. The DNA of the CDR3 is TGTGCCAGCAGCTTAGCGCGGGAAGCTAACTATGGCTACACCTTC. Its translation: CASSLAREANYGYTF.

J is TRBJ2-7 and V is TRBV5-4; D is ambiguous. The germline CDR1 and CDR2 sequences are SGHNT and YYREEE (reference sequence). Trimming shortened V by 2 bases and J by 5 bases, and 5 bases separated the two germline ends. The length of the CDR3 is 11 residues. CDR3 sequence: CASSFFNEQYF. In DNA, the CDR3 is TGTGCCAGCAGCTTCTTTAACGAGCAGTACTTC.

This clone was observed a few times. The rearrangement joins TRBV14 to TRBJ2-5; TRBD2 matches 9 bases. V lost 1 base, J lost 5 bases, and 8 bases stayed unmatched. The CDR3 spans 16 residues. The germline gives CDR1 SGHDN, CDR2 FVKESK. The CDR3 is CASSQGVAGDVETQYF. In DNA form, the CDR3 reads TGTGCCAGCAGCCAAGGGGTAGCGGGAGATGTTGAGACCCAGTACTTC.

This chain connects TRBV7-2 to TRBJ2-3; TRBD2 agrees at 8 bases. CDR3 length equals 14 residues. CDR1 and CDR2 (germline): SGHTA, FQGNSA. The ends lost 5 bases at V and 7 bases at J; junction bases unmatched: 8. The CDR3 loop reads CASSLKREFNTQYF. Written as DNA, the CDR3 is TGTGCCAGCAGCCTCAAGCGGGAGTTTAATACGCAGTATTTT.

The genes are TRBV28 and TRBJ2-7; possible D gene TRBD1, 5 bases. Trimming shortened V by 7 bases and J by 3 bases, and 10 bases separated the two germline ends. The CDR3 sequence is 12 residues long. In germline, CDR1 is MDHEN, CDR2 SYDVKM. The CDR3 region is CASNQGNYEQYF. In nucleotides, the CDR3 is TGTGCCAGCAACCAGGGTAACTACGAGCAGTACTTC.

This chain connects TRBV4-3 to TRBJ1-4; D is uncertain. V lost 0 bases, J lost 8 bases, and 4 bases lay in between. Germline-derived CDR1 and CDR2 are LGHNA and YSLEER. The CDR3 spans 12 residues. DNA of the CDR3: TGCGCCAGCAGCCAAGATCGGGAAAAACTGTTTTTT. This translates into CASSQDREKLFF.

The gene calls are TRBV5-1 and TRBJ1-1, with D tentatively TRBD1 (6 bases). Germline V gives CDR1 SGHRS, CDR2 YFSETQ. Trimming left V 3 bases short and J 1 base short, with 10 bases between. This CDR3 is 14 amino acids long. The CDR3 DNA is TGCGCCAGCAGCTGGACAGAGAGGAACACTGAAGCTTTCTTT. Its protein is CASSWTERNTEAFF.

The genes are TRBV30 and TRBJ2-2; 12 nucleotides align to TRBD1. V shed 5 bases and J 6 bases; nucleotides not matched to a gene: 7. Germline V CDR1 and CDR2: GTSNPN, SVGIG (reference sequence). This CDR3 spans 15 amino acids. In nucleotides, the CDR3 is TGTGCCTGGGTTCCGGGACAGGGGGCGCCCGGGGAGCTGTTTTTT. Its translation is CAWVPGQGAPGELFF.

The V and J genes are TRBV7-8 and TRBJ2-3; 10 bases match TRBD2. The germline gives CDR1 SGHVS, CDR2 FQNEAQ. J lost 0 bases, V lost 6 bases, and 3 bases had no gene match. The CDR3 is made up of 15 amino acids. CDR3 sequence reads: CASSWTSGSTDTQYF. The CDR3 nucleotides read TGTGCCAGCAGTTGGACTAGCGGTAGCACAGATACGCAGTATTTT. Filled out from reference TRBV7-8 and TRBJ2-3, the complete variable domain reads GAGVSQSPRYKVAKRGQDVALRCDPISGHVSLFWYQQALGQGPEFLTYFQNEAQLDKSGLPSDRFFAERPEGSVSTLKIQRTQQEDSAVYLCASSWTSGSTDTQYFGPGTRLTVL.

The chain is built from TRBV7-9 and TRBJ1-3; the D gene is possibly TRBD1 (6 bases). The CDR3 totals 16 residues. CDR1 is SEHNR and CDR2 is FQNEAQ in the germline V gene (reference sequence). V lost 5 bases and J 0 bases, leaving 14 bases between the germline ends. The CDR3 nucleotides are TGTGCCAGCAGCCCGGGGGGGCTAATCTCTGGAAACACCATATATTTT. Protein product: CASSPGGLISGNTIYF.

This sequence joins TRBV5-5 and TRBJ2-7; TRBD2 aligns across 8 bases. The CDR3 runs 14 residues. The germline gives CDR1 SGHKS, CDR2 YYEKEE (reference sequence). V lost 0 bases, J lost 6 bases, and 5 bases stayed unmatched. The CDR3 DNA reads TGTGCCAGCAGCTTGGGGACTAGCCTCGGCGAGCAGTACTTC. It specifies CASSLGTSLGEQYF. The full variable domain, with the rest looked up from reference TRBV5-5 and TRBJ2-7, is DAGVTQSPTHLIKTRGQQVTLRCSPISGHKSVSWYQQVLGQGPQFIFQYYEKEERGRGNFPDRFSARQFPNYSSELNVNALLLGDSALYLCASSLGTSLGEQYFGPGTRLTVT.

The chain recombines TRBV30 with TRBJ1-6, with D unclear. Per germline, CDR1 GTSNPN and CDR2 SVGIG (reference sequence). The V end was cut by 3 bases, the J end by 5 bases, with 8 bases between. There are 13 residues in the CDR3. The CDR3 DNA follows: TGTGCCTGGAGATCTCGGGATAATTCACCCCTCCACTTT. It encodes CAWRSRDNSPLHF.

In nucleotides, the CDR3 is TGTGCCAGCAGCTTAGGCCAGGGGGCCGTCTACGAGCAGTACTTC. It encodes CASSLGQGAVYEQYF. This chain links TRBV7-2 with TRBJ2-7, with 8 bases fitting TRBD1. This CDR3 contains 15 residues. V lost 1 base, J lost 3 bases, and 5 bases stayed unmatched. Germline CDR1 and CDR2: SGHTA and FQGNSA.

The CDR3, as DNA: TGTGCCATCAGTGAGGGACAGGGGGCCGGAGAGACCCAGTACTTC. It yields the protein CAISEGQGAGETQYF. The chain carries TRBV10-3 and TRBJ2-5, with 11 bases matching TRBD1. Germline CDR1 and CDR2: ENHRY and SYGVKD. This CDR3 has 15 residues. V shed 2 bases, J shed 4 bases, and the junction held 3 bases outside the gene matches.

The chain carries TRBV4-3 and TRBJ2-2; 9 positions agree with TRBD2. CDR3 length equals 16 residues. CDR1 is LGHNA and CDR2 is YSLEER in the germline V gene. The V and J ends lost 3 bases and 0 bases, in that order; junction bases with no gene match: 2. The CDR3 region has the DNA TGCGCCAGCAGCCATAGACTAGCGGCGAACACCGGGGAGCTGTTTTTT. It specifies CASSHRLAANTGELFF.

This chain connects TRBV9 to TRBJ2-3; the match to TRBD2 covers 10 bases. The CDR3 extends over 17 amino acids. The germline V gene has CDR1 SGDLS and CDR2 YYNGEE. The J segment lost 1 base and the V segment lost 4 bases, leaving 9 bases of the junction unmatched. The CDR3: CASSSVLAGEGTDTQYF. The CDR3 DNA is TGTGCCAGCAGCTCAGTGCTAGCGGGAGAGGGCACAGATACGCAGTATTTT.

Details on this clone: The sample holds other DNA sequences that translate to the same CDR3. This chain joins TRBV7-6 and TRBJ2-5; the match to TRBD2 covers 14 bases. The CDR3 is made up of 16 amino acids. With V trimmed by 1 base and J by 2 bases, 0 bases remained unmatched. In germline, CDR1 is SGHVS, CDR2 FNYEAQ. The CDR3 DNA sequence: TGTGCCAGCAGCTTAGGACTAGCGGGAGGGCAAGAGACCCAGTACTTC. Its protein product is CASSLGLAGGQETQYF.

The chain recombines TRBV11-3 with TRBJ2-5; 8 bases line up with TRBD2. Germline trimming cut 1 base from V and 5 bases from J; bases unmatched to any gene: 9. From germline, CDR1 is SGHNT and CDR2 YENEEA. The CDR3 contains 16 residues. The CDR3, as DNA: TGTGCCAGCAGCTTAGGGACAGCGGGGGCTCGGGAGACCCAGTACTTC. The encoded protein is CASSLGTAGARETQYF.

The genes are TRBV27 and TRBJ1-5; D is perhaps TRBD1 (6 bases). This CDR3 contains 15 residues. CDR1 is MNHEY and CDR2 is SMNVEV in the germline V gene (reference sequence). Trimming shortened V by 2 bases and J by 9 bases, and 17 bases separated the two germline ends. DNA for the CDR3: TGTGCCAGCAGTTTAAAGTGGGGGGGGCGGGGGCCCCAGCATTTT. Amino acids: CASSLKWGGRGPQHF.